These 20 T cell receptor beta chains were sequenced from one sample in a study of blood T cell repertoires in COVID-19 (dated by TCRdb to the early 2020s). The library was produced with the immunoSEQ multiplex PCR assay. What TCRdb holds here is the immuneACCESS table cut down to in-frame rearrangements. Part of the clones is not present; checked against another copy, under half of the missing clones reflect an unresolved V gene, and the others are unexplained. The sample table lists over 200,000 clones, approximately 82% of them with a count of one. About 15% of the sample is held by the ten biggest clonotypes. Input material: PBMCs or T cells enriched from blood (not recorded which). The source is a middle-aged man who had recovered from COVID-19.

The rearrangement links TRBV5-1 to TRBJ2-3, with D tentatively TRBD2 (5 bases). There are 14 residues in the CDR3. Trimming stripped 2 bases from V and 6 bases from J, with 13 bases between. Germline CDR1 is SGHRS and CDR2 is YFSETQ. CDR3 region: CASSFRTGSDTQYF. The CDR3 region has the DNA TGCGCCAGCAGCTTTAGGACGGGATCCGATACGCAGTATTTT.

The chain carries TRBV4-2 and TRBJ1-5, with D possibly being TRBD1 (5 bases). Germline lookup yields CDR1 LGHNA and CDR2 YNFKEQ. The CDR3 length is 17 residues. V lost 2 bases and J 4 bases, leaving 18 bases between the germline ends. The CDR3 DNA reads as TGTGCCAGCAGCCAATCTGTATCTGGGGGGAGTAATCAGCCCCAGCATTTT. Residues: CASSQSVSGGSNQPQHF.

The gene calls are TRBV19 and TRBJ1-3; D gene ambiguous. Germline CDR1 is LNHDA and CDR2 is SQIVND (reference sequence). V dropped 7 bases and J dropped 4 bases, with 11 bases sitting between them. There are 13 residues in the CDR3. The CDR3 DNA reads as TGTGCCAGTATTGTGAACGAGGGAAACACCATATATTTT. Its translation is CASIVNEGNTIYF.

This rearrangement joins TRBV7-2 to TRBJ2-2; 7 bases fit TRBD1. This CDR3 has 13 amino acids. Germline V gene data show CDR1 as SGHTA and CDR2 as FQGNSA. The V gene end was trimmed by 6 bases and the J gene end by 5 bases; junction bases not matched to a gene: 3. The CDR3 region is CASSNRGTGELFF. CDR3 coding DNA: TGTGCCAGCAGTAACAGGGGAACCGGGGAGCTGTTTTTT.

The V and J genes are TRBV6-5 and TRBJ2-5, with a weak D call TRBD1 (6 bases). The ends were cut back, 5 bases at V and 2 bases at J, with 12 bases in the middle. CDR1 and CDR2 from the germline V gene are MNHEY and SVGAGI. The CDR3 extends over 14 amino acids. This chain's CDR3 is CASSRHDRQETQYF. For the CDR3, the DNA is TGTGCCAGCAGTCGACATGACAGGCAAGAGACCCAGTACTTC.

The chain is built from TRBV12-3 or TRBV12-4 and TRBJ2-1; the D is unclear. The CDR3 sequence is 11 residues long. V shed 2 bases and J shed 9 bases, with 5 bases lying between them. CDR3 coding DNA: TGTGCCAGCAGTTTAACTCCTGAGCAGTTCTTC. The encoded protein is CASSLTPEQFF.

The rearrangement links TRBV27 to TRBJ2-3; 8 bases are shared with TRBD2. J was trimmed by 6 bases and V by 5 bases; bases with no gene match: 10. Germline V gene data show CDR1 as MNHEY and CDR2 as SMNVEV (reference sequence). The CDR3 loop spans 15 amino acids. CDR3 DNA sequence: TGTGCCAGCAGTCCCCGAGCGGGGGAGAAGGATACGCAGTATTTT. As protein: CASSPRAGEKDTQYF.

This clone was seen only once. The chain joins TRBV5-1 to TRBJ1-2, with D maybe TRBD1 (5 bases). Germline lookup yields CDR1 SGHRS and CDR2 YFSETQ. The CDR3 has 14 amino acids. Trimming left V 6 bases short and J 8 bases short, with 20 bases between. In nucleotides, the CDR3 is TGCGCCAGCACCACGTCCCCAGGGAATCAGGGCTACACCTTC. Translation: CASTTSPGNQGYTF.

This clone occurred once. This chain joins TRBV28 and TRBJ2-4; D unclear. CDR1 is MDHEN, CDR2 SYDVKM, per germline. The CDR3 sequence is 14 residues long. Trimming left V 4 bases short and J 3 bases short, with 10 bases between. The DNA for the CDR3 is TGTGCCAGCAGTTCCCGGTACTTCAAAAACATTCAGTACTTC. Translating gives CASSSRYFKNIQYF.

This chain links TRBV5-1 with TRBJ2-3, with unresolved D. The CDR3 totals 14 residues. The V end lost 6 bases, the J end lost 0 bases, and 11 bases lay between the germline ends. The V gene's germline CDR1 is SGHRS and CDR2 YFSETQ. Here the CDR3 DNA reads TGCGCCAGCAAACCCGGTATTAGCACAGATACGCAGTATTTT. Translating it yields CASKPGISTDTQYF.

The chain recombines TRBV14 with TRBJ1-6; D gene uncertain. V was shortened by 2 bases and J by 8 bases, with 7 bases between the two germline ends. Germline V CDR1 and CDR2: SGHDN, FVKESK. This CDR3 region has 13 residues. The CDR3 spells CASSQTEDSPLHF. The CDR3 DNA sequence: TGTGCCAGCAGCCAAACGGAGGATTCACCCCTCCACTTT.

The V call is TRBV7-3, the J call TRBJ1-1; 7 positions agree with TRBD1. With V trimmed by 6 bases and J by 1 base, 2 bases remained unmatched. Germline lookup yields CDR1 SGHTA and CDR2 FQGTGA. The CDR3 has 13 amino acids. The chain's CDR3 is CASRRDRNTEAFF. In DNA, the CDR3 is TGTGCCAGCAGACGGGACAGGAACACTGAAGCTTTCTTT.

V gene TRBV3-1 (or the pseudogene TRBV3-2) combines with J gene TRBJ2-2, with TRBD1 matching 7 bases. Germline V gene lookup returns CDR1 LGHDT and CDR2 YNNKEL (reference sequence). The CDR3 contains 13 residues. Germline trimming cut 5 bases from V and 5 bases from J; bases unmatched to any gene: 2. The CDR3 loop is CASSRDRTGELFF. The CDR3 DNA follows: TGTGCCAGCAGCAGGGACAGAACCGGGGAGCTGTTTTTT.

Only a few counts were recorded for this clone. This chain links TRBV3-1 (or the pseudogene TRBV3-2) with TRBJ2-7, with D possibly being TRBD2 (6 bases). The CDR3 consists of 14 residues. Trimming took 2 bases from V and 5 from J, leaving 13 bases between them. Germline CDR1 and CDR2: LGHDT and YNNKEL (reference sequence). The DNA for the CDR3 is TGTGCCAGCAGCCAACCCGACCGGGAGAACGAGCAGTACTTC. Translated: CASSQPDRENEQYF.

The J gene is TRBJ2-5, the V gene TRBV4-1, with a possible D match to TRBD2 (6 bases). The CDR3 runs to 13 residues. V gave up 1 base and J gave up 9 bases, with 12 bases separating them. Germline V CDR1 and CDR2: MGHRA, YSYEKL. The CDR3 bases are TGCGCCAGCAGCCAAGTCGTAGCGGAGGCCCAGTACTTC. Protein sequence: CASSQVVAEAQYF.

The chain recombines TRBV6-4 with TRBJ2-2, with TRBD2 matching 8 bases. The germline V gene has CDR1 MRHNA and CDR2 SNTAGT. V was pared by 3 bases and J by 6 bases, with 12 bases of the junction left unmatched. CDR3 length: 17 residues. This CDR3 reads CASSEMPGTSSAGELFF. The CDR3 nucleotides are TGTGCCAGCAGTGAAATGCCAGGGACTAGTAGCGCCGGGGAGCTGTTTTTT.

In its sample, this clone was seen once. The chain has TRBV11-3 and TRBJ2-7, with 8 nucleotides matching TRBD1. With V trimmed by 2 bases and J by 8 bases, 11 bases remained unmatched. This CDR3 region has 15 residues. Germline lookup yields CDR1 SGHNT and CDR2 YENEEA. CDR3 nucleotides: TGTGCCAGCAGCTTATCCGGGACAGGTATTGTGAAGCAGTACTTC. The encoded protein is CASSLSGTGIVKQYF.

The CDR3 DNA is TGTGCCATCAGTGTTGACTACTCTAGCACAGATACGCAGTATTTT. Its protein product is CAISVDYSSTDTQYF. The chain is built from TRBV10-3 and TRBJ2-3; maybe TRBD2 (5 bases). This CDR3 has 15 residues. V was shortened by 4 bases and J by 0 bases, with 11 bases between the two germline ends. From germline, CDR1 is ENHRY and CDR2 SYGVKD.

V and J are TRBV7-9 and TRBJ1-1; TRBD1 is a possible D gene (5 bases). The length of the CDR3 is 15 residues. V was trimmed by 1 base and J by 0 bases, leaving 9 bases between them. From germline, CDR1 is SEHNR and CDR2 FQNEAQ (reference sequence). The CDR3 DNA follows: TGTGCCAGCAGCTTAGATGGCAGGGTGAACACTGAAGCTTTCTTT. Translation gives CASSLDGRVNTEAFF.

V gene TRBV5-5 combines with J gene TRBJ1-1; D gene ambiguous. Germline values: CDR1 SGHKS, CDR2 YYEKEE (reference sequence). The CDR3 consists of 13 residues. The V gene lost 4 bases and the J gene lost 5 bases, with 12 bases spanning the gap. CDR3 amino acids: CASSPFRETEAFF. The DNA of the CDR3 is TGTGCCAGCAGCCCCTTTAGGGAGACTGAAGCTTTCTTT.